This record covers a single TCR beta chain. Its target is not known. The sample belongs to a study of type 1 and type 2 diabetes patients. Background on the study: CD4+ or CD8+ T cells were positively selected from PBMCs with microbeads.

This CDR3 spans 13 amino acids. Deletions cut 4 bases from V and 8 bases from J, with 10 bases between. CDR1 is KGHDR and CDR2 is SFDVKD in the germline V gene. PCR was run on genomic DNA. The TCR beta CDR3 region was amplified using 30 forward and 13 reverse primers. TCRdb itself ran the multiplex PCR reads through MiXCR, one entry per CDR3 protein. Here the sample spans some 250,000 distinct CDR3 sequences, around 50% being singletons. General observations from the study: Type 2 diabetes patients had few highly-expanded CD4+ clones, median one. Type 2 diabetes and control V and J usage correlated highly, roughly 0.97.

Sequencing used peripheral blood mononuclear cells (PBMCs). The TCR was taken from a man aged 18 to 35 with type 2 diabetes. The chain carries TRBV24-1 and TRBJ1-4; D gene unclear. The CDR3 DNA sequence: TGTGCCACCAGTGACGGTGTCGCAGAAAAACTGTTTTTT. It yields the protein CATSDGVAEKLFF.